This TCR beta chain stems from a study of blood T cell repertoires in COVID-19. Study overall: The United States, Italy and Spain supplied acute and convalescent COVID-19 samples.

Per the original methods: It was from reference gene primer amplification that nucleated cell counts were estimated. Libraries were prepared by immunoSEQ multiplex PCR; TCRdb keeps only in-frame clonotypes and omits some of them. V and J calls and clone size are as listed in that table; D and trimming were resolved from the DNA. The top ten hold 0.75% to 0.85% of the sample, which has under 550,000 clones, approximately 90% seen once. CDR3 size: 13 residues. Germline loops: CDR1 WSHSY, CDR2 SAAADI. J was trimmed by 1 base and V by 10 bases; bases with no gene match: 6. The specimen sequenced was peripheral blood. The rearrangement links TRBV10-2 to TRBJ1-1, with 7 positions matching TRBD1. This TCR derives from a man younger than 35 with COVID-19, enrolled during active disease. CDR3 in amino acids: CATRQGGNTEAFF. The CDR3 DNA is TGCGCCACCAGGCAGGGGGGGAACACTGAAGCTTTCTTT.